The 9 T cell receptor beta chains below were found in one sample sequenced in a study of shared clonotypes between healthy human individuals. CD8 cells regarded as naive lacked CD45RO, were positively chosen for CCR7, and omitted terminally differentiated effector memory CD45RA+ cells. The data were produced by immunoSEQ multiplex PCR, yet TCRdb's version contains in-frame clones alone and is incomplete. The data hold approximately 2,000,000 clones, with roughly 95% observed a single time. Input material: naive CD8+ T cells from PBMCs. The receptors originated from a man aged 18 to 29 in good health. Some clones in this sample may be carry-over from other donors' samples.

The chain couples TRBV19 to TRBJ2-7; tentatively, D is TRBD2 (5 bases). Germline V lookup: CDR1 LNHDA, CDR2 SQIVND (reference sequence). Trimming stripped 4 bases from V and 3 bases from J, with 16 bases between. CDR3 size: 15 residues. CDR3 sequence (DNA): TGTGCCAGTAGTACCTCAGCGGAGCTTATCTACGAGCAGTACTTC. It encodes CASSTSAELIYEQYF.

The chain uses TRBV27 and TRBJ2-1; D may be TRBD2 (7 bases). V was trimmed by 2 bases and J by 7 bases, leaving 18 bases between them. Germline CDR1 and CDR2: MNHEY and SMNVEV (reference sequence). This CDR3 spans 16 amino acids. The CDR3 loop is CASSLVGGGGKNEQFF. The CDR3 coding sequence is TGTGCCAGCAGTTTAGTCGGGGGCGGGGGAAAAAATGAGCAGTTCTTC.

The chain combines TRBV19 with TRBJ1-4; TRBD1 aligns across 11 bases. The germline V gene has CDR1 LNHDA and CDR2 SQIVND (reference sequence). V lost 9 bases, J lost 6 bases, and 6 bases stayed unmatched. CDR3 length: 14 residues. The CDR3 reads CASGRTGGDEKLFF. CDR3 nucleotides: TGTGCCAGCGGAAGGACAGGGGGCGATGAAAAACTGTTTTTT.

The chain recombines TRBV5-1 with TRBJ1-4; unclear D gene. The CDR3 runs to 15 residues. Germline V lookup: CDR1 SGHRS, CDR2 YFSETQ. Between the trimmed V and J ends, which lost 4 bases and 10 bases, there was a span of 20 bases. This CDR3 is CASSGETDPPGKLFF. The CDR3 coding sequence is TGCGCCAGCAGCGGCGAGACGGACCCTCCTGGAAAACTGTTTTTT.

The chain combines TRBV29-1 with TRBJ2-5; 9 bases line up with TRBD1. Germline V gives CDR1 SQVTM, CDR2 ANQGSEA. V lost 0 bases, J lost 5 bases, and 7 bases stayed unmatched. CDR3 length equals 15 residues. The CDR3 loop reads CSVEDRIDRGETQYF. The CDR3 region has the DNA TGCAGCGTTGAAGATCGTATAGACAGGGGGGAGACCCAGTACTTC.

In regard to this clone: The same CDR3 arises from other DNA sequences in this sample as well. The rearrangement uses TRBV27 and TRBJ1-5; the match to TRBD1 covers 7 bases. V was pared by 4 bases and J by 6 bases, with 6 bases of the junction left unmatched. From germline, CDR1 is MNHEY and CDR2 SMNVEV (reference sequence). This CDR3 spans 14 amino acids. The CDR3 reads CASSYRTGGQPQHF. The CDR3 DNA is TGTGCCAGCAGTTACCGGACAGGCGGTCAGCCCCAGCATTTT.

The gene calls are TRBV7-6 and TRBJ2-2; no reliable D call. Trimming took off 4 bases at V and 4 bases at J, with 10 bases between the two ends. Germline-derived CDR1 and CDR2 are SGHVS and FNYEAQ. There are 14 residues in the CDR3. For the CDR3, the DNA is TGTGCCAGCAGCTGGAAGCCGGGCACCGGGGAGCTGTTTTTT. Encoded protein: CASSWKPGTGELFF.

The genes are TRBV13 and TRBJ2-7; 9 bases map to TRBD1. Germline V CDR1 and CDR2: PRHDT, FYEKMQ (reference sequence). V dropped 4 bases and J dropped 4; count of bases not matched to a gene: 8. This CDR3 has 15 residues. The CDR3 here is CASSSRDRVGYEQYF. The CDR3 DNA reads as TGTGCCAGCAGCTCCCGGGACAGGGTTGGATACGAGCAGTACTTC.

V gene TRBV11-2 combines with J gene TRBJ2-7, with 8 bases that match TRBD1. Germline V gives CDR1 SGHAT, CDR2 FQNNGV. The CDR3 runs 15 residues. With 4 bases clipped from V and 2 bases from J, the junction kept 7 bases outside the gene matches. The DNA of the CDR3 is TGTGCCAGCAGCTCACGGACAGGGTGGCCCTACGAGCAGTACTTC. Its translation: CASSSRTGWPYEQYF.